This T cell receptor beta chain was captured in a study of blood T cell repertoires in COVID-19. Study summary: Both acute and convalescent COVID-19 samples were obtained from the United States, Italy and Spain. Sample material is recorded as cDNA or gDNA derived from T cells, B-cell-depleted T cells, or PBMCs.

The CDR3 extends over 16 amino acids. Original handling: Nucleated cell number was recorded as an estimate derived from reference gene primer amplification. Method: immunoSEQ multiplex PCR; TCRdb's copy keeps in-frame clones and lacks some. V and J calls and clone size follow that table, whereas D and trimming were derived from the DNA. The sample yields approximately 150,000 clones, 70% to 85% seen once. Sequencing was carried out using peripheral blood. The chain couples TRBV7-5 to TRBJ2-3; the table assigns TRBD2, which was not confirmed against the DNA. TRBV7-5 is deemed a pseudogene. The receptor comes from a woman in her fifties or sixties in a cohort sampled during active or convalescent COVID-19. CDR3 residues: CARSSTSGDCTDTQYF. In DNA form, the CDR3 reads TGTGCCAGAAGCAGTACTAGCGGGGACTGCACAGATACGCAGTATTTT.